This T cell receptor beta chain was found in a study of TET2 disruption in CD19-targeted CAR T cells (dated by TCRdb to 2017 to 2018). A note on the overall study: Sample numbers were set by the original clinical trial design and sample availability, with no additional inclusion criteria. What the authors observed across the whole study: Conclusions about the patient's CAR T cells rested on extensive analysis of a single subject.

Counted from cysteine to phenylalanine, this CDR3 has 15 amino acids. Only the CDR3 bases that were read are kept: 36 of them, in frame from base 1. The germline ends are 9 bases apart after V is trimmed by 0 bases and J by 1 base. The sample's treatment or condition, from its label and the paper: autologous CTL019 cells: CD19 CAR with 4-1BB and CD3 zeta domains. TCR zeta and 4-1BB costimulatory signaling domains were incorporated into the CD19 CAR. T cells for CTL019 manufacturing were collected from peripheral blood by means of leukapheresis. The DNeasy Blood and Tissue Kit was used to extract genomic DNA from pre-infusion T cells, peripheral blood, or sorted post-infusion T cells. TCR beta chain deep sequencing was performed with the immunoSEQ assay. As for the authors' bioinformatics: Only productive TCR beta rearrangements were used to calculate clonotype frequencies. Here the immuneACCESS table is served through TCRdb, limited to in-frame sequences with V and J called. Missing clones are a known gap in these copies; in checked studies unresolved V genes cover under half, and the rest lacks a known reason. V and J calls and clone size follow that table, whereas D and trimming were derived from the DNA. The sample's clone listing holds 25,000 or so clones. Clones ranked in the top ten supply roughly 1.8% of the sample.

Worth noting for this clone: This receptor's antigen is unknown. The DNA ends 3 residues before the CDR3 does, and the rest of the CDR3 is filled in from the germline J gene.

Here the chain combines TRBV23-1 and TRBJ1-1, and perhaps TRBD1 as D gene, on 5 matching bases. TRBV23-1 qualifies as an ORF whose function is uncertain. This clonotype was obtained from a man between 65 and 79 years old with chronic lymphocytic leukemia. Sequenced material: CD8- CAR+ T cells sorted from cultured blood T cells, taken for CD19 CAR T cell therapy. The cell subset or site label for this specimen denotes: CD8-negative CAR-positive T cells from the infusion product. The CDR3 protein sequence reads: CASSQSGGGNTEAFF. The sequenced part of the CDR3 DNA is TGCGCCAGCAGTCAATCTGGGGGGGGGAACACTGAA.